This paragraph reports one TCR beta chain. Its matching antigen is unknown. Read data end 3 residues before the CDR3 end; the end is taken from the germline J gene. The data were obtained in a study of T cells in women clearing cervical HPV infection. Study-wide background: Control women cleared a single incident HPV16 infection within 12 months. Controls gave blood once infection was undetectable; cases at lesion identification. Study findings and constraints: CIN3+ cases had significantly higher TCR richness than controls; evenness did not differ.

Assay used: immunoSEQ multiplex PCR; TCRdb lists only in-frame clones, some missing. The sample's table shows about 20,000 clones. The V end was cut by 2 bases, the J end by 5 bases, with 13 bases between. Germline V gene sequence: CDR1 SGHDT, CDR2 YYEEEE. The CDR3 consists of 14 residues. Dot-blot hybridization genotyped cervical HPV amplified with MY09/MY11 PCR. J is TRBJ1-1 and V is TRBV5-6, with D perhaps matching TRBD1 (5 bases). Sequencing used blood buffy coat. This TCR was recovered from a woman between 18 and 75 years old with a cervical HPV16 infection that either progressed to CIN3+ or cleared (not recorded which). The chain's CDR3 is CASSFQGLGTEAFF. Incomplete CDR3 DNA: TGTGCCAGCAGCTTTCAGGGCCTCGGGACTGAA.